This is a list of T cell receptor beta chains from one sample in a study of OX40 agonist ivuxolimab in advanced cancers. Profiled with immunoSEQ multiplex PCR; TCRdb holds only in-frame clones, not every one. The sample holds about 30,000 clones, 84% seen once. Sequenced material: CD4+ or CD8+ T cells sorted from blood, taken in a trial of the OX40 agonist ivuxolimab. Receptors originate from an adult with an advanced solid tumor such as melanoma, head and neck, liver or kidney cancer. Each CDR3 is given without its conserved first and last residue.

v_call	j_call	cdr3_aa
TRBV5-6	TRBJ2-7	ASSLGGGAGLISYEQY
TRBV11-2	TRBJ2-7	ASSQGQGVKEQY
TRBV5-4	TRBJ1-2	ASSLGTANYGYT
TRBV4-3	TRBJ2-2	ASSQGLAGGAGELF
TRBV6-1	TRBJ2-5	ASTLSGTQY
TRBV4-1	TRBJ2-4	ASSQYRDSEQY
TRBV7-2	TRBJ2-3	ASSRIAGTSFTDTQY
TRBV9	TRBJ2-1	ASSPTGEYYNEQF
TRBV5-1	TRBJ1-2	ASSLDGSYGYT
TRBV7-2	TRBJ2-1	ASSLGGLAVYNEQF
TRBV4-1	TRBJ1-2	ASSQGLGGAHGYT
TRBV30	TRBJ2-7	AWSDRGISYEQY
TRBV4-1	TRBJ2-7	ASSQEGYSGSEEQY
TRBV2	TRBJ2-3	ASSEKQVTDTQY
TRBV10-3	TRBJ2-1	AISDQDRLL
TRBV4-3	TRBJ1-2	ASSPGTSNYGYT
TRBV7-9	TRBJ2-7	ASSSGTGGNEQY
TRBV29-1	TRBJ2-1	SVEGGTVYNEQF
TRBV7-9	TRBJ2-1	ASSLALAGVNEQF
TRBV4-2	TRBJ2-1	ASSRTSGPQSSYNEQF
TRBV10-3	NA	AISGQTSGSGNEQY
TRBV16	TRBJ2-1	ASSHYGISYNEQF
TRBV6-1	TRBJ2-3	ASSEAGLRRTDTQY
TRBV7-3	TRBJ2-7	ASSLKGFDFYGEQY
TRBV7-6	TRBJ2-2	ASSSTGSGELF
TRBV4-2	TRBJ1-1	ASSHLGGMNTEAF